This T cell receptor beta chain is from a study of blood T cell repertoires in COVID-19. In germline, CDR1 is SGHNT, CDR2 YENEEA. V was pared by 3 bases and J by 3 bases, with 23 bases between. The length of the CDR3 is 18 residues. Clones were sequenced by immunoSEQ multiplex PCR, and TCRdb holds only the in-frame ones, with some missing. This table has about 210,000 clones, 87% appearing once. The specimen sequenced was PBMCs or T cells enriched from blood (not recorded which). The clonotype was recovered from a man between 18 and 35 years old with acute COVID-19. The chain recombines TRBV11-3 with TRBJ1-1; D may be TRBD1 (5 bases). CDR3 sequence: CASSLTGRGVRDDTEAFF. Here the CDR3 DNA reads TGTGCCAGCAGCTTGACGGGTAGGGGCGTAAGAGATGACACTGAAGCTTTCTTT.